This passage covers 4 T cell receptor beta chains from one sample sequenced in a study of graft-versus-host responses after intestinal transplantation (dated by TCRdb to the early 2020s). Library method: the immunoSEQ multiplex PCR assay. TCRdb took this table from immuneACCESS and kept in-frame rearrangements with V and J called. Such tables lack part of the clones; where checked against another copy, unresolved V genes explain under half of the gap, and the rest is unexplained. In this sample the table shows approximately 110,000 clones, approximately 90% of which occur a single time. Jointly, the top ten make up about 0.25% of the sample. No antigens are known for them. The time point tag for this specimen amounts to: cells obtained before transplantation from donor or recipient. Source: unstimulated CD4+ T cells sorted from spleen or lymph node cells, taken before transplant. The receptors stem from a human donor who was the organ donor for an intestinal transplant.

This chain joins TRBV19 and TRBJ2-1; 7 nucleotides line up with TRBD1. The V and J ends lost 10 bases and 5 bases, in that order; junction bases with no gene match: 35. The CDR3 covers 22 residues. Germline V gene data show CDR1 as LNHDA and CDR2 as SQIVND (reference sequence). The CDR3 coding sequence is TGTGCCATACACAGACAGGGCGCGGATCCGTACCACTTTGGGCGTTTTGACAATGAGCAGTTCTTC. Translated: CAIHRQGADPYHFGRFDNEQFF.

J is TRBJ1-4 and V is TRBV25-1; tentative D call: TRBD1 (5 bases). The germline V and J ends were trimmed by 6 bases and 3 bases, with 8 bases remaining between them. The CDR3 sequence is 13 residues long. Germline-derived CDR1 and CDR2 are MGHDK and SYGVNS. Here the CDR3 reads CASRGRANEKLFF. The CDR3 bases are TGTGCCAGCAGGGGGCGGGCTAATGAAAAACTGTTTTTT.

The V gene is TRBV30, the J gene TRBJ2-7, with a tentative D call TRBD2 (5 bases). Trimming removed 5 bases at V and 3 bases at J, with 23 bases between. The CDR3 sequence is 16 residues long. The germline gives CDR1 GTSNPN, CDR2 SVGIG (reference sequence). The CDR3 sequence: CAWRSGHGKQYYEQYF. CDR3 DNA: TGTGCCTGGCGGAGCGGTCACGGAAAACAGTACTACGAGCAGTACTTC. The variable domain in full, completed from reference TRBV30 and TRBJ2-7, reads SQTIHQWPATLVQPVGSPLSLECTVEGTSNPNLYWYRQAAGRGLQLLFYSVGIGQISSEVPQNLSASRPQDRQFILSSKKLLLSDSGFYLCAWRSGHGKQYYEQYFGPGTRLTVT.

CDR3 protein: CASSDITSGFSSYNEQFF. CDR3 sequence (DNA): TGTGCCAGCAGTGATATAACTAGCGGTTTCAGCTCCTACAATGAGCAGTTCTTC. This sequence joins TRBV25-1 and TRBJ2-1, with TRBD2 matching over 8 bases. Germline CDR1 and CDR2: MGHDK and SYGVNS. The V segment lost 3 bases and the J segment 0 bases; nucleotides outside the gene matches: 10. CDR3 length equals 18 residues.